The entry below describes one T cell receptor beta chain. Many counts were recorded for this clonotype. Its antigen has not been determined. No clone much larger than this one lies a single base away; base qualities are absent. The TCR beta CDR3 regions were amplified from RNA transcripts. The first round of RT-PCR for the TCR CDR3 was performed with the HTBI primer set and the Qiagen OneStep RT-PCR kit. The libraries were constructed in a second round of multiplex PCR and then size-selected and purified. Libraries were sequenced paired-end with 100 bp reads on an Illumina HiSeq2000. In the authors' own workflow: SOAPnuke was used to process the raw data, throwing out any read that contained adapters or uncalled bases, had a mean Phred below 15, or lacked an exact constant-primer or identifier match. COPE v1.2.5 was used to merge high-quality paired reads, and clonotypes were defined as unique nucleotide sequences. MiTCR v1.1 was used to align the clonotypes against IMGT TRBV, TRBD and TRBJ reference segments. Only V-J combinations with frequency above 0.0001, covering 99.2% of repertoires, were analysed. The TCS score was defined as the ratio of F50 (clonal expansion) to E x V (chaos), calculated using BLOSUM62-based TCRdist between CDR3 peptides within each V-J. Welch's t-statistics and random forest reduced 500 to 650 V-J features to about 13, which were used in a naive Bayes classifier (R e1071). TCRdb applied fastp at Q25 and MiXCR to the public reads, then kept only in-frame beta chains. Every CDR3 protein is listed once, alongside the most common genes and DNA of its rows. V and J calls and clone size were set by TCRdb, not the authors. The sample table contains some 560,000 distinct CDR3 sequences; only one count was recorded for around 16% of them. The top ten hold less than 9.5% of the sample.

Stable Graves' hyperthyroidism was defined as no progression to ophthalmopathy during 18 months of follow-up. The hyperthyroidism patients were between 18 and 65 years old and newly diagnosed, with a disease duration of less than 2 months. Patients with uncontrolled infections, other autoimmune diseases, pregnancy or lactation were excluded. Diagnoses were based on clinical symptoms, serum thyroxine and TRAb, thyroid ultrasound and orbital computed tomography. Ficoll-Paque density gradient centrifugation was used to isolate PBMCs from 8.5 to 10 ml of fresh peripheral blood. Trizol reagent was used to extract total RNA, and RNA quality was then checked on an Agilent 2100 Bioanalyzer. These data are taken from a study of T cells in Graves' hyperthyroidism and ophthalmopathy (dated by TCRdb to the late 2010s). Regarding the complete study: Peripheral blood was sampled at the time of initial diagnosis, prior to any treatment. To identify TCR V-J signatures that set the groups apart, the researchers used a discovery cohort of about a hundred patients, made up of some 41 with Graves' ophthalmopathy and around 58 with stable Graves' hyperthyroidism. Prospective prediction of ophthalmopathy was tested in an independent validation cohort of some 19 hyperthyroidism patients and 15 to 17 patients who later progressed to ophthalmopathy. The 80 to 100 discovery patients were randomly divided into training and test sets at a 7:3 ratio. Thyroid tissue and blood T-cell repertoires from more than 5 Graves' hyperthyroidism patients were also compared in the study. After blood sampling, hyperthyroidism patients were treated with methimazole at a starting dose of 30 mg daily, and ophthalmopathy patients were treated with high-dose intravenous methylprednisolone. The paper describes TCR Vbeta CDR3 sequencing of 135 peripheral blood samples, made up of around 41 ophthalmopathy patients, more than 70 hyperthyroidism patients and about 17 progressor patients.

Results the study describes overall, beyond this receptor: Sample size was not statistically predetermined, and blinding of investigators to group allocation was not performed. Ophthalmopathy was separated from stable hyperthyroidism by a 13 V-J signature model, with about 86% sensitivity and 81% to 83% specificity obtained in cross-validation and 80%/75% obtained in testing. During validation, the model predicted progression to ophthalmopathy a median of approximately 7 months ahead of onset, with around 71% sensitivity and roughly 75% specificity. Most expanded thyroid clonotypes (frequency above 0.001) were also found in blood, which suggests that blood repertoires may mirror thyroid immune responses.

V drops 7 bases and J drops 5 bases, leaving 20 bases in between. The CDR3 measures 14 amino acids from cysteine to phenylalanine. Only CDR3 DNA remains: 42 bases, in frame from the first base. CDR1 GTSNPN and CDR2 SVGIG were looked up in the germline V gene (reference sequence). The chain was built from TRBV30 and TRBJ1-1; the D gene is perhaps TRBD1, from 6 matching bases. The sequence derives from a woman aged 25 to 39 with Graves' hyperthyroidism. Sample: blood. The nucleotides read TGTGCCTTAGAAGGACAGATGGCGCGGACTGAAGCTTTCTTT. This is translated as CALEGQMARTEAFF.